The rows below give T cell receptor beta chains drawn from one sample of a study of beta chain features in type 1 diabetes. Data came from immunoSEQ multiplex PCR; TCRdb stores just in-frame clones and leaves some out. The table includes around 300,000 clones, 7% to 9% detected once. The sequenced material came from central memory CD4+ T cells from blood. These receptor sequences come from a woman aged 18-29 years in good health. Each CDR3 is given with its conserved first and last residue. Fields, in order: V gene, clone size, D gene, J gene, CDR3 protein, CDR3 DNA. The D gene is left open where the match is weak. Clone sizes are given selectively: once, few, many, or a class where the clone is expanded.

TRBV12-5,-,TRBD2,TRBJ2-1,CASGLGLAGPNEQFF,TGTGCTAGTGGTTTGGGACTAGCGGGACCCAATGAGCAGTTCTTC
TRBV25-1,-,-,TRBJ2-5,CASSRDAARTQYF,TGTGCCAGCAGTAGGGACGCCGCCAGGACCCAGTACTTC
TRBV30,few,-,TRBJ2-7,CAWSVILGRSRYEQYF,TGTGCCTGGAGTGTAATCCTCGGACGGAGCAGGTACGAGCAGTACTTC
TRBV29-1,few,-,TRBJ1-1,CSVRLSAGNTEAFF,TGCAGCGTTCGGCTTTCGGCAGGGAACACTGAAGCTTTCTTT
TRBV18,many,TRBD1,TRBJ2-2,CASSTTGFAGELFF,TGTGCCAGCTCCACGACAGGGTTCGCCGGGGAGCTGTTTTTT
TRBV27,many,-,TRBJ1-3,CASSPETGHWGNTIYF,TGTGCCAGCAGTCCCGAGACGGGACACTGGGGGAACACCATATATTTT
TRBV13,few,-,TRBJ2-7,CASSRSYEQYF,TGTGCCAGCAGCAGGTCGTACGAGCAGTACTTC
TRBV5-1,few,-,TRBJ2-5,CASSLVPGRGQETQYF,TGCGCCAGCAGCTTGGTTCCGGGGAGAGGGCAAGAGACCCAGTACTTC
TRBV9,many,TRBD1,TRBJ2-1,CASSVAPGGQGSYNEQFF,TGTGCCAGCAGCGTAGCCCCCGGAGGACAGGGGTCCTACAATGAGCAGTTCTTC
TRBV11-2,-,TRBD2,TRBJ2-1,CASSLGLAGSYNEQFF,TGTGCCAGCAGCCTTGGACTAGCGGGCTCCTACAATGAGCAGTTCTTC
TRBV27,-,-,TRBJ2-5,CASSLNYQETQYF,TGTGCCAGCAGTTTGAACTACCAAGAGACCCAGTACTTC
TRBV10-3,-,-,TRBJ2-2,CAISDAGSSTGELFF,TGTGCCATCAGTGATGCAGGGAGCAGCACCGGGGAGCTGTTTTTT
TRBV16,few,-,TRBJ1-5,CASSQSHGVEGNQPQHF,TGTGCCAGCAGCCAATCCCACGGAGTAGAGGGCAATCAGCCCCAGCATTTT
TRBV5-6,-,TRBD2,TRBJ2-3,CASSLTSGGADTQYF,TGTGCCAGCAGCTTGACTAGCGGCGGGGCGGATACGCAGTATTTT
TRBV7-2,-,-,TRBJ2-2,CASSLDVNTGELFF,TGTGCCAGCAGCTTAGACGTGAACACCGGGGAGCTGTTTTTT
TRBV9,-,-,TRBJ2-5,CASSSRGGWQETQYF,TGTGCCAGCAGCTCCCGTGGGGGGTGGCAAGAGACCCAGTACTTC
TRBV2,-,-,TRBJ1-1,CASMGGHANTEAFF,TGTGCCAGCATGGGGGGACACGCGAACACTGAAGCTTTCTTT
TRBV25-1,-,-,TRBJ2-2,CASSDHGAGELFF,TGTGCCAGCAGTGACCATGGGGCCGGGGAGCTGTTTTTT
TRBV2,-,-,TRBJ1-1,CASRRQTEAFF,TGTGCCAGCAGAAGACAGACTGAAGCTTTCTTT
TRBV9,few,TRBD1,TRBJ1-5,CASSKDRAGQPQHF,TGTGCCAGCAGCAAGGACAGGGCAGGTCAGCCCCAGCATTTT
TRBV18,few,-,TRBJ2-5,CASSPTTEETQYF,TGTGCCAGCTCACCAACGACAGAAGAGACCCAGTACTTC
TRBV29-1,few,TRBD2,TRBJ2-3,CSVGTSGGRYTQYF,TGCAGCGTTGGGACTAGCGGGGGGCGTTATACGCAGTATTTT
TRBV28,-,-,TRBJ1-2,CASSSSGRANYGYTF,TGTGCCAGCAGTTCGAGCGGCAGGGCCAACTATGGCTACACCTTC
TRBV14,many,TRBD2,TRBJ2-5,CASSRAGGRSETQYF,TGTGCCAGCAGCCGAGCGGGAGGCAGGTCAGAGACCCAGTACTTC
TRBV18,-,-,TRBJ1-5,CASSREYQPQHF,TGTGCCAGCTCAAGGGAGTATCAGCCCCAGCATTTT
TRBV15,few,-,TRBJ1-5,CATRSRNNQPQHF,TGTGCCACCAGAAGCCGAAACAATCAGCCCCAGCATTTT
TRBV28,-,TRBD1,TRBJ1-2,CASSSGGQGGYGYTF,TGTGCCAGCAGCAGTGGTGGACAGGGTGGCTATGGCTACACCTTC
TRBV7-2,-,-,TRBJ2-3,CASSLGTWQGDTQYF,TGTGCCAGCAGCTTAGGGACCTGGCAGGGAGATACGCAGTATTTT
TRBV28,few,-,TRBJ2-5,CASSPLTIAMETQYF,TGTGCCAGCAGCCCTCTGACGATAGCAATGGAGACCCAGTACTTC
TRBV12-2,-,-,TRBJ1-6,CASRLAGRQETNSPLHF,TGTGCAAGTCGCTTAGCGGGTCGTCAGGAGACTAATTCACCCCTCCACTTT
TRBV7-3,few,-,TRBJ2-3,CASSLRGLSTDTQYF,TGTGCCAGCAGCTTAAGGGGGCTTAGCACAGATACGCAGTATTTT
TRBV4-3,few,-,TRBJ2-1,CASSQIKSGLTYNEQFF,TGCGCCAGCAGCCAAATAAAATCGGGACTCACCTACAATGAGCAGTTCTTC
TRBV5-6,-,-,TRBJ1-6,CASSRGGRSGNSSPLHF,TGTGCCAGCAGCCGAGGGGGGCGGAGCGGCAATTCTTCACCCCTCCACTTT
TRBV5-1,many,TRBD1,TRBJ2-3,CASSPRGYTAGATDTQYF,TGCGCCAGCAGCCCCAGGGGGTATACGGCAGGGGCGACGGATACGCAGTATTTT
TRBV27,-,-,TRBJ1-5,CASSGYYSNQPQHF,TGTGCCAGCAGTGGATATTATAGCAATCAGCCCCAGCATTTT
TRBV7-9,-,-,TRBJ2-1,CASSIIAVGSEQFF,TGTGCCAGCAGCATAATTGCTGTGGGCAGTGAGCAGTTCTTC
TRBV2,-,-,TRBJ1-1,CASSLQGMSEAFF,TGTGCCAGCAGCTTACAGGGTATGTCTGAAGCTTTCTTT
TRBV9,-,TRBD2,TRBJ2-2,CASSVSPSGITGELFF,TGTGCCAGCAGCGTATCTCCTAGCGGGATAACCGGGGAGCTGTTTTTT